The rows below give T cell receptor beta chains drawn from one sample of a study of cytomegalovirus exposure and HLA in healthy donors. Here immunoSEQ multiplex PCR was the method, and the copy in TCRdb shows in-frame clones only, minus some. The sample carries about 200,000 clones, 70% to 90% recorded once. The sample consisted of PBMCs. Receptors originate from a woman aged 18-35 years in good health and CMV-seronegative. The CDR3 runs from the conserved cysteine through the conserved F or W. The D gene is left open where the match is weak. Clone sizes are given selectively: once, few, many, or a class where the clone is expanded.

j_call clone_size d_call v_call cdr3_nt cdr3_aa
TRBJ2-2 NA NA TRBV29-1 TGCAGCGTTGAGGAGGGACACACCGGGGAGCTGTTTTTT CSVEEGHTGELFF
TRBJ2-1 NA TRBD2 TRBV2 TGTGCCAGCAGCGGGGGAACGCGCCTAGCGGGATCGCGCTACAATGAGCAGTTCTTC CASSGGTRLAGSRYNEQFF
TRBJ2-1 NA TRBD2 TRBV5-4 TGTGCCAGCAGCTTGGGACTAGCGGGGAACAATGAGCAGTTCTTC CASSLGLAGNNEQFF
TRBJ1-5 NA NA TRBV11-2 TGTGCCAGCAGCCTACCATCGCAGCCCCAGCATTTT CASSLPSQPQHF
TRBJ2-5 NA NA TRBV7-8 TGTGCCAGCAGCGCCACAGGGTGGGGAGAGACCCAGTACTTC CASSATGWGETQYF
TRBJ1-1 NA NA TRBV2 TGTGCCAGCAGTGGACAGTTCATGAACACTGAAGCTTTCTTT CASSGQFMNTEAFF
TRBJ1-2 NA NA TRBV7-2 TGTGCCAGCAGCTTGGCGGAGGTCATGGCTGGCTACACCTTC CASSLAEVMAGYTF
TRBJ1-4 few NA TRBV11-2 TGTGCCAGCAGCTTAGCACGGCGGGAAAAACTGTTTTTT CASSLARREKLFF
TRBJ2-1 NA TRBD2 TRBV7-9 TGTGCCAGCAGCCGTACAGCGGGAGGCTCCTACAATGAGCAGTTCTTC CASSRTAGGSYNEQFF
TRBJ1-2 NA TRBD1 TRBV6-5 TGTGCCAGCAGTTACCTGGGACAGGGGGCGGAGGGCTACACCTTC CASSYLGQGAEGYTF
TRBJ2-2 NA NA TRBV19 TGTGCCAGTCTAGGGGCCGGGGAGCTGTTTTTT CASLGAGELFF
TRBJ1-5 NA TRBD1 TRBV5-8 TGTGCCAGCAGCTTGAGGGTACAGGGGCGACGGCCCCAGCATTTT CASSLRVQGRRPQHF
TRBJ2-7 NA NA TRBV11-1 TGTGCCAGCAGCGCCCGGGACACTTCCTACGAGCAGTACTTC CASSARDTSYEQYF
TRBJ2-1 NA TRBD2 TRBV4-2 TGTGCCAGCAGCCAAGATGATACAGGCGGGAGGTGGTTCTTC CASSQDDTGGRWFF
TRBJ2-1 NA TRBD2 TRBV2 TGTGCCAGCAGTGAGCGGGAGTTGGGCTTTTACAATGAGCAGTTCTTC CASSERELGFYNEQFF
TRBJ1-1 NA TRBD1 TRBV7-9 TGTGCCAGCAGCTTAGAGGGAACGGGACAGCGGAACACTGAAGCTTTCTTT CASSLEGTGQRNTEAFF
TRBJ2-2 NA NA TRBV25-1 TGTGCCAGCAACGCCGGGACACGGAACACCGGGGAGCTGTTTTTT CASNAGTRNTGELFF
TRBJ2-7 NA TRBD1 TRBV6-1 TGTGCCAGCAGTCGGGACAGTGCCTACGAGCAGTACTTC CASSRDSAYEQYF
TRBJ1-4 NA NA TRBV27 TGTGCCAGCAGTTTGGGCCAGGCTGGTGAAAAACTGTTTTTT CASSLGQAGEKLFF
TRBJ2-3 NA TRBD2 TRBV6-5 TGTGCCAGTCGGACTAGCCGGTCCACAGATACGCAGTATTTT CASRTSRSTDTQYF
TRBJ1-2 NA NA TRBV28 TGTGCCAGCAGTTCGCGGTATGGCTACACCTTC CASSSRYGYTF
TRBJ2-2 NA NA TRBV13 TGTGCCAGCAGCCGTTTCTCCCTGAGTGCTAACACCGGGGAGCTGTTTTTT CASSRFSLSANTGELFF
TRBJ1-5 NA NA TRBV15 TGTGCCACCAGCAGAGAGCCAAACCCGGATCAGCCCCAGCATTTT CATSREPNPDQPQHF
TRBJ1-2 NA TRBD1 TRBV7-2 TGTGCCAGCAGCCAACAGGGGGCGGACTATGGCTACACCTTC CASSQQGADYGYTF
TRBJ2-7 NA TRBD1 TRBV28 TGTGCCAGCATTGGGAACAGGGGGCAGCGGGGCCCCTACGAGCAGTACTTC CASIGNRGQRGPYEQYF
TRBJ1-5 NA TRBD1 TRBV5-6 TGTGCCAGCAGCCGGACAGGGTCACAGCCCCAGCATTTT CASSRTGSQPQHF
TRBJ2-1 NA NA TRBV5-6 TGTGCCAGCAGCTTGTCCAGGGTCGGTGAGCAGTTCTTC CASSLSRVGEQFF
TRBJ1-4 NA NA TRBV30 TGTGCCTGGAGCGTAGGACAGTTCGTAGGTGAAAAACTGTTTTTT CAWSVGQFVGEKLFF
TRBJ1-5 NA NA TRBV27 TGTGCCAGCAGTTTACAGGGGATCGATCAGCCCCAGCATTTT CASSLQGIDQPQHF
TRBJ2-1 NA TRBD2 TRBV5-4 TGTGCCAGCAGCCCCACTCAAGCGGGAGAATACAATGAGCAGTTCTTC CASSPTQAGEYNEQFF
TRBJ1-5 NA TRBD1 TRBV5-6 TGTGCCAGCAGCTTGGGACAGGGGGTTCAGCCCCAGCATTTT CASSLGQGVQPQHF
TRBJ2-3 NA TRBD1 TRBV29-1 TGCAGCGTTGTGGGACAGGGAAAAGATACGCAGTATTTT CSVVGQGKDTQYF
TRBJ2-2 NA NA TRBV19 TGTGCCAGTAGGGACACAGACACCGGGGAGCTGTTTTTT CASRDTDTGELFF
TRBJ2-7 few TRBD2 TRBV6-1 TGTGCCAGCAGTGAGCCGGGACTAGGATCCGGCGAGCAGTACTTC CASSEPGLGSGEQYF
TRBJ1-4 NA TRBD1 TRBV7-9 TGTGCCAGCAGCTTCAGGACAGGGGGCTATGAAAAACTGTTTTTT CASSFRTGGYEKLFF
TRBJ2-7 NA NA TRBV14 TGTGCCAGCAGCCAAGATACGGTCACAGTGCCAGACTTC CASSQDTVTVPDF
TRBJ2-1 NA TRBD2 TRBV15 TGTGCCACCAGCAGTAGCGGGGGTAGCTACAATGAGCAGTTCTTC CATSSSGGSYNEQFF
TRBJ2-2 NA NA TRBV5-6 TGTGCCAGCAACGTACAGGGCACCGGGGAGCTGTTTTTT CASNVQGTGELFF
TRBJ2-3 NA TRBD2 TRBV5-1 TGCGCCAGCAGCCTACTAGCGGGAGGGCCGGGAAGCACAGATACGCAGTATTTT CASSLLAGGPGSTDTQYF
TRBJ1-1 NA TRBD1 TRBV30 TGTGCCTGGAGTGATGGGAGACAGGGCCGGACTGAAGCTTTCTTT CAWSDGRQGRTEAFF
TRBJ2-1 NA TRBD2 TRBV7-8 TGTGCCAGCAGCCATACTAGCGGAGTTTACAATGAGCAGTTCTTC CASSHTSGVYNEQFF
TRBJ2-1 NA TRBD1 TRBV11-1 TGTGCCAGCAGCTTGACAGGGAATGAGCAGTTCTTC CASSLTGNEQFF
TRBJ1-2 NA NA TRBV5-4 TGTGCCAGCAGCCCACAGACAGGTTCCTATGGCTACACCTTC CASSPQTGSYGYTF
TRBJ2-1 NA NA TRBV20-1 TGCAGTGCTAGCGTGCGGGATGAGCAGTTCTTC CSASVRDEQFF
TRBJ2-7 once TRBD1 TRBV7-9 TGTGCCAGCAGCGCGACGGGACAGGGGATCTCCTACGAGCAGTACTTC CASSATGQGISYEQYF
TRBJ1-3 NA NA TRBV4-3 TGCGCCAGCAGCCAAGCTTGGGAGGCCTCCTCTGGAAACACCATATATTTT CASSQAWEASSGNTIYF
TRBJ2-1 NA TRBD1 TRBV11-3 TGTGCCAGCAGCTCGGGACAGGGGATCGGTGAGCAGTTCTTC CASSSGQGIGEQFF
TRBJ1-2 NA TRBD1 TRBV7-2 TGTGCCAGCAGCTCAACACGGACAGGGGGGGGAGGCTACACCTTC CASSSTRTGGGGYTF
TRBJ2-2 NA NA TRBV19 TGTGCCAGTAGTAGGACAGGAGGGGGGACCGGGGAGCTGTTTTTT CASSRTGGGTGELFF
TRBJ1-2 NA NA TRBV9 TGTGCCAGCAGCGCGGACAGTCTCTATGGCTACACCTTC CASSADSLYGYTF
TRBJ1-1 NA NA TRBV11-2 TGTGCCAGCAGCTCCGGGTTCAGGGGCACTGAAGCTTTCTTT CASSSGFRGTEAFF
TRBJ1-1 NA NA TRBV15 TGTGCCACAGGACAGCCGAACACTGAAGCTTTCTTT CATGQPNTEAFF
TRBJ2-1 NA NA TRBV7-8 TGTGCCAGCAGCGCTTGGGGGGAGCCGATAGAGCAGTTCTTC CASSAWGEPIEQFF